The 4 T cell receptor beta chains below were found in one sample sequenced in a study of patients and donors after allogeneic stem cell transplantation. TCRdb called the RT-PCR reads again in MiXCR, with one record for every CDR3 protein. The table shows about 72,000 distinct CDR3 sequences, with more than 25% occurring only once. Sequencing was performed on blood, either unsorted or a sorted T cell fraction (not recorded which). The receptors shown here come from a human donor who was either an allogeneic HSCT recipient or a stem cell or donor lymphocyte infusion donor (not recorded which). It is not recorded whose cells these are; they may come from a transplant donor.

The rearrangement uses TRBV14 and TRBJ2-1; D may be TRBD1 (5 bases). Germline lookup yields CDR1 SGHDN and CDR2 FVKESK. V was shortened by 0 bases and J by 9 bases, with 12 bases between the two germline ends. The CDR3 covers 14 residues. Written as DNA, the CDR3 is TGTGCCAGCAGCCAAGATCAACAGGAAGGTGAGCAGTTCTTC. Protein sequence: CASSQDQQEGEQFF.

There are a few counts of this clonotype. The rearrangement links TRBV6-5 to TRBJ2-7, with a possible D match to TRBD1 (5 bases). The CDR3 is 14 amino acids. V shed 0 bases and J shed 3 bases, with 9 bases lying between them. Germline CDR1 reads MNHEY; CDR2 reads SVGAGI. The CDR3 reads CASSYSAGNYEQYF. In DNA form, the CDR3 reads TGTGCCAGCAGTTACTCGGCAGGGAACTACGAGCAGTACTTC.

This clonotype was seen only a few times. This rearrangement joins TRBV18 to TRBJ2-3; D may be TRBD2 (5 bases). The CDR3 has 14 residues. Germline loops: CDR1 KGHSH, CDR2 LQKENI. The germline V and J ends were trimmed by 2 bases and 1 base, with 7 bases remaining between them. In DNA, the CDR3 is TGTGCCAGCTCACCAAGGCGGGGCACAGATACGCAGTATTTT. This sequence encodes CASSPRRGTDTQYF.

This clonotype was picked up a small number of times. The CDR3: CSVDRANTEAFF. In DNA, the CDR3 is TGCAGCGTTGACAGGGCGAACACTGAAGCTTTCTTT. The V and J genes are TRBV29-1 and TRBJ1-1; D is possibly TRBD1 (5 bases). CDR3 length equals 12 residues. The germline V gene has CDR1 SQVTM and CDR2 ANQGSEA. V was clipped by 3 bases and J by 1 base, with 6 bases between them.